These 26 T cell receptor beta chains came from one sample sequenced in a study of T cell responses to AZD1222 COVID-19 vaccine. Measured with immunoSEQ multiplex PCR; TCRdb has only the in-frame clones, and not every one. The sample contains 100,000 to 150,000 clones, about nine tenths of which appear only once. The specimen was peripheral blood, collected on day 0 of AZD1222 vaccination. All receptors derive from an adult in good health.

This clone appeared once. The chain combines TRBV5-1 with TRBJ1-1; D not resolved. Germline V gene sequence: CDR1 SGHRS, CDR2 YFSETQ. Between the trimmed V and J ends, which lost 2 bases and 0 bases, there was a span of 14 bases. The CDR3 is made up of 16 amino acids. The CDR3 here is CASSFDGNLMNTEAFF. Written as DNA, the CDR3 is TGCGCCAGCAGCTTCGATGGTAACTTGATGAACACTGAAGCTTTCTTT.

The rearrangement links TRBV6-5 to TRBJ1-5; a weak D match, TRBD1 (6 bases). V was clipped by 6 bases and J by 7 bases, with 19 bases between them. This CDR3 spans 15 amino acids. The germline CDR1 and CDR2 sequences are MNHEY and SVGAGI. The CDR3 sequence is CASSPEGGRRQPQHF. As DNA, the CDR3 is TGTGCCAGCAGCCCCGAGGGGGGCAGACGACAGCCCCAGCATTTT.

This clone was seen a few times. The chain carries TRBV9 and TRBJ2-1, with TRBD2 matching over 9 bases. V lost 0 bases to trimming and J lost 7 bases; unmatched junction nucleotides: 5. The length of the CDR3 is 15 residues. CDR1 is SGDLS, CDR2 YYNGEE, per germline. The CDR3 here is CASSVGLAGQNEQFF. CDR3 DNA: TGTGCCAGCAGCGTAGGGCTAGCGGGGCAAAATGAGCAGTTCTTC.

The chain uses TRBV29-1 and TRBJ2-2; D may match TRBD1 or TRBD2 (6 bases each). Per germline, CDR1 SQVTM and CDR2 ANQGSEA. V shed 0 bases and J shed 4 bases, with 9 bases lying between them. The CDR3 sequence is 14 residues long. The CDR3 loop reads CSVEDPGATGELFF. The CDR3 DNA sequence: TGCAGCGTTGAAGATCCGGGGGCCACCGGGGAGCTGTTTTTT.

The V and J genes are TRBV19 and TRBJ2-7; D assignment may be TRBD1 or TRBD2 (6 bases each). CDR1 and CDR2 (germline): LNHDA, SQIVND (reference sequence). This CDR3 is built from 17 residues. V was cut by 3 bases and J by 2 bases, with 20 bases left in between. Written as DNA, the CDR3 is TGTGCCAGTAGTATCACCCATATCCGGGGGCGGCCCTACGAGCAGTACTTC. The encoded protein is CASSITHIRGRPYEQYF.

This chain links TRBV12-5 with TRBJ2-7; 10 bases match TRBD1. From germline, CDR1 is LGHNT and CDR2 FRNRAP. The V gene end was trimmed by 4 bases and the J gene end by 0 bases; junction bases not matched to a gene: 6. CDR3 length: 16 amino acids. The CDR3 bases are TGTGCTAGTGGTTCGACAGGGGGCGCCCCCTCCTACGAGCAGTACTTC. This sequence encodes CASGSTGGAPSYEQYF. Full variable domain (missing parts from reference TRBV12-5 and TRBJ2-7): DARVTQTPRHKVTEMGQEVTMRCQPILGHNTVFWYRQTMMQGLELLAYFRNRAPLDDSGMPKDRFSAEMPDATLATLKIQPSEPRDSAVYFCASGSTGGAPSYEQYFGPGTRLTVT.

This sequence joins TRBV25-1 and TRBJ1-1; perhaps TRBD1 as D (6 bases). CDR1 is MGHDK and CDR2 is SYGVNS in the germline V gene. The CDR3 runs 13 residues. Deletions cut 4 bases from V and 10 bases from J, with 16 bases between. The CDR3 region is CASSASQGLRAFF. The CDR3 region has the DNA TGTGCCAGCAGTGCCTCCCAGGGGTTGCGAGCTTTCTTT.

V is TRBV2 and J is TRBJ2-1, with a weak D call TRBD1 (6 bases). This CDR3 region has 15 residues. Germline loops: CDR1 SNHLY, CDR2 FYNNEI. Between the trimmed V and J ends, which lost 5 bases and 0 bases, there was a span of 11 bases. The CDR3 coding sequence is TGTGCCAGCAGTTGGGACATTACCTCCTACAATGAGCAGTTCTTC. This gives the protein CASSWDITSYNEQFF.

The genes are TRBV5-1 and TRBJ2-7, with 12 bases aligning to TRBD2. Per germline, CDR1 SGHRS and CDR2 YFSETQ. V was clipped by 0 bases and J by 2 bases; unmatched bases: 9. This CDR3 comprises 18 residues. CDR3 coding DNA: TGCGCCAGCAGCTTGGGGCTAGCGGGAGGGCCTCGGACCTACGAGCAGTACTTC. It specifies CASSLGLAGGPRTYEQYF.

V and J are TRBV5-1 and TRBJ2-1; weak D call: TRBD1 (6 bases). The length of the CDR3 is 13 residues. Trimming stripped 0 bases from V and 9 bases from J, with 10 bases between. The germline V gene encodes CDR1 SGHRS and CDR2 YFSETQ. CDR3 protein: CASSLVGAGEQFF. CDR3 DNA sequence: TGCGCCAGCAGCTTGGTGGGGGCGGGTGAGCAGTTCTTC.

This chain connects TRBV30 to TRBJ2-2; no definite D call. V gave up 3 bases and J gave up 3 bases, with 14 bases separating them. Per germline, CDR1 GTSNPN and CDR2 SVGIG (reference sequence). The CDR3 runs to 15 residues. The CDR3 coding sequence is TGTGCCTGGAGCCATCGTAATGCCGACACCGGGGAGCTGTTTTTT. It yields the protein CAWSHRNADTGELFF.

The chain couples TRBV7-8 to TRBJ2-2; D call uncertain. Germline CDR1 is SGHVS and CDR2 is FQNEAQ. The CDR3 totals 14 residues. Trimming shortened V by 2 bases and J by 4 bases, and 8 bases separated the two germline ends. The CDR3 DNA sequence: TGTGCCAGCAGCTTAATTATGTTCACCGGGGAGCTGTTTTTT. It codes for CASSLIMFTGELFF.

The chain joins TRBV29-1 to TRBJ2-3, with TRBD1 as a possible D gene (5 bases). V was shortened by 1 base and J by 2 bases, with 10 bases between the two germline ends. The CDR3 is 14 amino acids. CDR1 SQVTM and CDR2 ANQGSEA come from the germline V gene. CDR3 DNA: TGCAGCGTTGAAGGACAGTTGAACACAGATACGCAGTATTTT. Amino acid sequence: CSVEGQLNTDTQYF.

The V and J genes are TRBV19 and TRBJ1-2; TRBD1 might be the D (5 bases). Looked up from germline, CDR1 is LNHDA and CDR2 is SQIVND (reference sequence). This CDR3 is 14 amino acids long. Trimming removed 5 bases from V and 8 bases from J, with 18 bases in between. The CDR3 loop reads CASSDPGTQVGYTF. DNA of the CDR3: TGTGCCAGTAGTGATCCCGGGACTCAAGTGGGCTACACCTTC.

The rearrangement links TRBV29-1 to TRBJ1-6; 7 bases are a match to TRBD1. V lost 6 bases and J lost 5; bases outside the gene matches: 7. Germline CDR1 SQVTM, CDR2 ANQGSEA. There are 14 residues in the CDR3. CDR3 sequence: CSVATGFNNSPLHF. In nucleotides, the CDR3 is TGCAGCGTGGCGACAGGGTTCAATAATTCACCCCTCCACTTT. Looking up the rest from reference TRBV29-1 and TRBJ1-6 gives the full variable domain: SAVISQKPSRDICQRGTSLTIQCQVDSQVTMMFWYRQQPGQSLTLIATANQGSEATYESGFVIDKFPISRPNLTFSTLTVSNMSPEDSSIYLCSVATGFNNSPLHFGNGTRLTVT.

The J gene is TRBJ1-2, the V gene TRBV14; D not resolved. V dropped 0 bases and J dropped 4 bases, with 12 bases sitting between them. The CDR3 is 15 amino acids. Germline V gives CDR1 SGHDN, CDR2 FVKESK. The DNA for the CDR3 is TGTGCCAGCAGCCAAGATCTGGACGGGCCCTATGGCTACACCTTC. Its translation: CASSQDLDGPYGYTF.

The chain links TRBV2 to TRBJ1-2; TRBD1 matches at 12 bases. The V segment lost 5 bases and the J segment 8 bases; nucleotides outside the gene matches: 6. The CDR3 has 14 amino acids. Germline V gene sequence: CDR1 SNHLY, CDR2 FYNNEI. The CDR3 DNA is TGTGCCAGCAGTTGGGGACAGGGGGCAGGAGGCTACACCTTC. Protein product: CASSWGQGAGGYTF.

This rearrangement joins TRBV29-1 to TRBJ2-3; a possible D gene is TRBD2 (5 bases). Germline V gene data show CDR1 as SQVTM and CDR2 as ANQGSEA. Trimming took 7 bases from V and 5 from J, leaving 10 bases between them. The CDR3 loop spans 11 amino acids. CDR3 nucleotides: TGCAGCGGGGGAGTAGGAGATACGCAGTATTTT. This encodes CSGGVGDTQYF.

The gene calls are TRBV10-3 and TRBJ1-4, with D possibly matching TRBD1 (5 bases). The CDR3 has 14 amino acids. The germline V and J ends were trimmed by 2 bases and 4 bases, with 8 bases remaining between them. Germline loops: CDR1 ENHRY, CDR2 SYGVKD. The chain's CDR3 is CAISEEGDNEKLFF. The CDR3 nucleotides read TGTGCCATCAGTGAGGAAGGGGATAATGAAAAACTGTTTTTT.

This chain connects TRBV10-3 to TRBJ2-1, with 11 bases lining up with TRBD2. After removal of 3 bases from V and 8 bases from J, the junction contained 12 bases not matched to a gene. This CDR3 has 17 residues. The germline gives CDR1 ENHRY, CDR2 SYGVKD. The CDR3 DNA reads as TGTGCCATCAGTGACGAGATTACTAGCGGGAGTATCTATGAGCAGTTCTTC. Its protein is CAISDEITSGSIYEQFF.

This clone turned up a few times. This sequence joins TRBV6-5 and TRBJ1-1; the D is unclear. Germline CDR1 and CDR2: MNHEY and SVGAGI. This CDR3 is built from 13 residues. V lost 7 bases and J 8 bases, leaving 17 bases between the germline ends. CDR3 sequence: CASTLSLVAEAFF. In nucleotides, the CDR3 is TGTGCCAGCACCCTAAGCCTCGTGGCAGAAGCTTTCTTT.

V and J are TRBV10-2 and TRBJ2-7; 7 bases match TRBD1. V was pared by 3 bases and J by 1 base, with 6 bases of the junction left unmatched. Germline V gene sequence: CDR1 WSHSY, CDR2 SAAADI. This CDR3 spans 15 amino acids. The CDR3 region is CASSDPRQGSYEQYF. DNA of the CDR3: TGCGCCAGCAGTGACCCCAGACAGGGTTCCTACGAGCAGTACTTC.

J is TRBJ2-7 and V is TRBV5-1; D possibly corresponds to TRBD1 (6 bases). Germline CDR1 SGHRS, CDR2 YFSETQ. Between the trimmed V and J ends, which lost 4 bases and 3 bases, there was a span of 20 bases. CDR3 length equals 16 residues. CDR3: CASSLEARQELYEQYF. The CDR3 DNA follows: TGCGCCAGCAGCCTGGAGGCTCGACAGGAGCTCTACGAGCAGTACTTC.

This clone was observed a single time. V is TRBV19 and J is TRBJ1-2; D unresolved. The germline V gene encodes CDR1 LNHDA and CDR2 SQIVND (reference sequence). Trimming removed 5 bases at V and 7 bases at J, with 17 bases between. The CDR3 is 14 residues long. The CDR3 DNA follows: TGTGCCAGTAGTGCTTTGGAGGGCTCGGGTGGCTACACCTTC. The encoded protein is CASSALEGSGGYTF.

The gene calls are TRBV2 and TRBJ2-2, with 8 bases matching TRBD1. V was clipped by 8 bases and J by 4 bases; unmatched bases: 6. Germline-derived CDR1 and CDR2 are SNHLY and FYNNEI. The CDR3 extends over 14 amino acids. CDR3 DNA sequence: TGTGCCAGCGAGCGGACAGGGCCCACCGGGGAGCTGTTTTTT. Protein product: CASERTGPTGELFF.

The table lists this clone with a count of one. V usage is TRBV7-9 and J usage is TRBJ2-1; 9 nucleotides match TRBD2. This CDR3 has 18 amino acids. After removal of 2 bases from V and 0 bases from J, the junction contained 8 bases not matched to a gene. Per germline, CDR1 SEHNR and CDR2 FQNEAQ (reference sequence). CDR3 sequence (DNA): TGTGCCAGCAGCTTATTGATTTCTAGCGGGAACTCCTACAATGAGCAGTTCTTC. Translated, it gives CASSLLISSGNSYNEQFF.